The rows below give T cell receptor beta chains drawn from one sample of a study of tumor-infiltrating lymphocytes in primary liver carcinoma. MiXCR was run by TCRdb on the multiplex PCR reads, yielding one entry per CDR3 protein. The sample comprises about 350,000 distinct CDR3 sequences, almost 65% of which are singletons, and about 6% rests with the top ten. The sample taken for sequencing was peripheral blood. The receptors derive from a man between 35 and 55 years old with primary liver carcinoma and hepatitis B virus infection. The CDR3 runs from the conserved cysteine through the conserved F or W. A D gene is named only where the DNA matches it firmly. Some rows have no size entry. The others give once, few or many, or a class for an expanded clone.

J | size | D | V | CDR3 | DNA
TRBJ2-7 | . | TRBD2 | TRBV11-2 | CASSLNPSGITYEQYF | TGTGCCAGCAGCTTAAATCCTAGCGGGATTACCTATGAGCAGTACTTC
TRBJ2-7 | . | TRBD2 | TRBV6-5 | CASSYSSGNSKQYF | TGTGCCAGTAGTTACTCTAGCGGGAATAGCAAACAGTACTTC
TRBJ2-3 | . | TRBD2 | TRBV6-6 | CASSYSRTSGNTDTQYF | TGTGCCAGCAGTTACTCGAGGACTAGCGGTAACACAGATACGCAGTATTTT
TRBJ2-3 | . | TRBD1 | TRBV6-1 | CASSQGQVAVGDTQYF | TGTGCCAGCAGTCAAGGACAGGTGGCCGTAGGAGATACGCAGTATTTT
TRBJ1-2 | . | TRBD1 | TRBV11-2 | CASSRGTGLYACTF | TGTGCCAGCAGCCGCGGGACAGGGCTCTATGCCTGCACCTTC
TRBJ2-7 | . | . | TRBV11-2 | CASSSEGYEQYF | TGTGCCAGCAGCTCAGAGGGCTACGAGCAATACTTC
TRBJ2-7 | once | . | TRBV12-3/TRBV12-4 | CASSQKPGTGPYEQYF | TGTGCCAGCAGCCAGAAACCCGGGACTGGACCCTACGAGCAGTACTTC
TRBJ2-7 | . | . | TRBV6-5 | CASSRAGEYYEQCF | TGTGCCAGCAGTCGGGCCGGAGAGTACTACGAGCAGTGCTTC
TRBJ1-6 | . | . | TRBV11-2 | CARSYIAVLSSYNSPLHF | TGTGCCAGGAGCTACATTGCGGTCCTCAGCTCCTATAATTCACCCCTCCACTTT
TRBJ2-5 | few | . | TRBV11-2 | CASSPQQGQETQYF | TGTGCTAGCAGCCCCCAACAGGGCCAAGAGACCCAGTACTTC
TRBJ2-7 | . | TRBD2 | TRBV12-3/TRBV12-4 | CDSRPQLAVSYEQYF | TGTGACAGCAGACCCCAGCTAGCGGTCTCCTACGAGCAGTACTTC
TRBJ2-5 | . | . | TRBV11-2 | CASLVTDATQYF | TGTGCCAGCCTAGTGACAGATGCGACCCAGTACTTC
TRBJ2-1 | . | . | TRBV11-2 | CASSLVGGLLVPKQFF | TGTGCCAGCAGCTTAGTCGGGGGACTGCTCGTCCCCAAGCAGTTCTTC
TRBJ1-5 | many | . | TRBV12-3/TRBV12-4 | CASSFMGSNQPQHF | TGTGCCAGCAGTTTTATGGGTAGCAATCAGCCCCAGCATTTT
TRBJ2-1 | once | . | TRBV7-3 | CASSLGGGEQFF | TGTGCCAGCAGCTTAGGGGGAGGCGAGCAGTTCTTC
TRBJ1-3 | . | . | TRBV7-9 | CARSLTRDTNSGNTIYF | TGTGCCAGGAGCCTGACAAGGGACACCAACTCTGGAAACACCATATATTTT
TRBJ2-7 | few | . | TRBV28 | CASNSLYEQYF | TGTGCCAGCAACAGTCTTTACGAGCAGTACTTC
TRBJ2-3 | . | TRBD2 | TRBV6-6 | CAGSPDGGGTDTQYF | TGTGCCGGCAGCCCCGATGGGGGGGGGACAGATACGCAGTATTTT
TRBJ2-3 | many | TRBD2 | TRBV6-5 | CASRMTSGVSTDTQYF | TGTGCCAGCAGAATGACTAGCGGGGTTAGCACAGATACGCAGTATTTT
TRBJ2-2 | many | . | TRBV12-3/TRBV12-4 | CATRRQTGELFF | TGTGCCACGAGACGCCAAACCGGGGAGCTGTTTTTT
TRBJ1-1 | . | . | TRBV4-1 | CAISQDRGGLQAFF | TGCGCCATAAGCCAAGACCGCGGGGGATTACAAGCTTTCTTT
TRBJ1-1 | few | . | TRBV7-8 | CASSPWSRLNTEAFF | TGTGCCAGCAGCCCCTGGTCCAGATTGAACACTGAAGCTTTCTTT
TRBJ1-5 | . | . | TRBV28 | CASSASQSRAAQHF | TGTGCCAGCAGCGCCTCCCAGTCTAGGGCGGCCCAGCATTTT
TRBJ2-7 | many | . | TRBV5-5 | CASSFRLTYEQYF | TGTGCCAGCAGCTTCCGCCTAACCTACGAGCAGTACTTC
TRBJ1-1 | . | . | TRBV12-3/TRBV12-4 | CASSLRQGFTEAFF | TGTGCCAGCAGTTTACGGCAGGGGTTCACTGAAGCTTTCTTT
TRBJ2-3 | few | . | TRBV7-8 | CASSSQGGRDTQYF | TGTGCCAGCAGCTCTCAGGGTGGAAGAGATACGCAGTATTTT
TRBJ1-5 | . | TRBD1 | TRBV5-5 | CASRWDRVQPQHF | TGTGCCAGTAGGTGGGACAGGGTTCAGCCCCAGCATTTT
TRBJ2-3 | once | TRBD2 | TRBV11-3 | CARSLGLSSGSRDTDTQYF | TGTGCCAGGAGCTTAGGGTTGTCTAGCGGAAGTCGGGACACAGATACGCAGTATTTT
TRBJ2-1 | few | . | TRBV15 | CATSRDARADNEQFF | TGTGCCACCAGCAGAGATGCGCGGGCGGACAATGAGCAGTTCTTC
TRBJ2-1 | . | TRBD2 | TRBV4-1 | CSSSQRLAGGPGEQFF | TGCTCCAGCAGCCAGAGACTAGCGGGAGGGCCGGGCGAGCAGTTCTTC
TRBJ2-2 | . | . | TRBV30 | CAWMAQFANTGELFF | TGTGCCTGGATGGCCCAGTTCGCGAACACCGGGGAGCTGTTTTTT
TRBJ2-5 | . | TRBD2 | TRBV11-2 | CASSLGLKETQYF | TGTGCCAGCAGCTTGGGACTAAAGGAGACCCAGTACTTC
TRBJ2-3 | . | . | TRBV11-2 | CASSLSETGFLTYTQYF | TGTGCCAGCAGCTTATCAGAGACAGGATTCCTCACATATACGCAGTATTTT
TRBJ2-1 | . | . | TRBV11-1 | CASSPPPGLARSEQFF | TGTGCCAGCAGCCCCCCACCTGGACTCGCGAGGAGTGAGCAGTTCTTC
TRBJ2-5 | . | TRBD2 | TRBV5-1 | CASSFILAEYQETQYF | TGCGCCAGCAGCTTTATACTAGCGGAGTACCAAGAGACCCAGTACTTC
TRBJ1-3 | once | . | TRBV6-5 | CSSRPGARENTIYF | TGTTCCAGCCGTCCGGGGGCCAGAGAAAACACCATATATTTT
TRBJ2-5 | many | . | TRBV7-8 | CASSPGTSRETQYF | TGTGCCAGCAGCCCGGGGACCTCGAGGGAGACCCAGTACTTC
TRBJ2-7 | . | . | TRBV11-1 | CASSRDGDIYEQYF | TGTGCCAGTAGCCGGGACGGAGATATCTACGAGCAGTACTTC
TRBJ2-3 | . | . | TRBV29-1 | CSVGMLSTDTQYF | TGCAGCGTTGGTATGCTTAGCACGGATACGCAGTATTTT
TRBJ2-3 | . | . | TRBV29-1 | CSVSRTVKDTQYF | TGCAGCGTTTCCCGGACTGTCAAAGATACGCAGTATTTT
TRBJ2-1 | . | . | TRBV7-9 | CASSSQTWSSYNEQFF | TGTGCCAGCAGCTCCCAAACGTGGAGCTCCTACAATGAGCAGTTCTTC
TRBJ2-7 | . | . | TRBV30 | CAWRVGGEQYF | TGTGCCTGGAGAGTGGGGGGCGAGCAGTACTTC
TRBJ2-5 | . | . | TRBV5-5 | CASSSYPGTHRETQYF | TGTGCCAGCAGCTCGTACCCGGGGACTCACCGAGAGACCCAGTACTTC
TRBJ1-2 | . | TRBD1 | TRBV28 | CASSDGQVGGYTF | TGTGCCAGCAGTGATGGACAGGTGGGTGGCTACACCTTC
TRBJ2-2 | . | . | TRBV6-6 | CASSHYGVNTRELFF | TGTGCCAGCAGCCACTACGGGGTAAACACCCGGGAGCTGTTTTTT
TRBJ2-7 | . | . | TRBV11-2 | CDTKASSYVQYF | TGTGACACCAAGGCGTCCTCTTACGTGCAGTACTTC
TRBJ1-6 | . | . | TRBV4-3 | CASSQDQGTWVNF | TGCGCCAGCAGCCAAGATCAAGGGACATGGGTCAATTTT
TRBJ2-4 | . | . | TRBV29-1 | CSAELAKNIQYF | TGCAGCGCTGAACTAGCCAAAAACATACAGTACTTC
TRBJ2-5 | . | TRBD2 | TRBV11-2 | CASSWGTSRRARETQYF | TGTGCCAGCAGCTGGGGGACTAGCAGGAGGGCTCGGGAGACCCAGTACTTC
TRBJ1-1 | . | . | TRBV28 | CASSPIGLGSGTEAFF | TGTGCCAGCAGTCCAATAGGGCTGGGGAGTGGCACTGAAGCTTTCTTT
TRBJ2-2 | . | . | TRBV20-1 | CSASWGRVTGELFF | TGCAGTGCTAGTTGGGGCAGGGTCACCGGGGAGCTGTTTTTT
TRBJ1-5 | . | . | TRBV11-1 | CASSLGPGFHQPHHF | TGTGCCAGTAGCTTAGGACCCGGTTTCCATCAGCCCCATCATTTT